Listed below are T cell receptor beta chains from one sample, sequenced in a study of blood T cell repertoires in COVID-19. Produced via immunoSEQ multiplex PCR; TCRdb's table is partial and in-frame only. The sample includes 200,000 to 250,000 clones, 85% to 90% of them seen just once. The sequencing sample was made of PBMCs or T cells enriched from blood (not recorded which). The receptors were gathered from a man between 50 and 59 years old who had been exposed to COVID-19. Both conserved end residues are part of each CDR3. The D gene is left open where the match is weak.

v_gene,j_gene,d_gene,CDR3aa,CDR3nt
TRBV3-1/TRBV3-2,TRBJ2-1,-,CASSPRLVGEQFF,TGTGCCAGCAGCCCCCGACTAGTCGGTGAGCAGTTCTTC
TRBV11-1,TRBJ2-4,-,CASSLDSERGIQYF,TGTGCCAGCAGCTTGGACAGCGAAAGGGGAATTCAGTACTTC
TRBV18,TRBJ1-2,TRBD1,CASSLESGQIYGYTF,TGTGCCAGCTCACTCGAGTCGGGACAGATCTATGGCTACACCTTC
TRBV18,TRBJ2-7,TRBD2,CASSPPGAGGAYEQYF,TGTGCCAGCTCACCCCCGGGGGCGGGGGGAGCCTACGAGCAGTACTTC
TRBV12-3/TRBV12-4,TRBJ1-1,-,CASSFRVNTEAFF,TGTGCCAGCAGTTTTAGAGTAAACACTGAAGCTTTCTTT
TRBV19,TRBJ1-1,TRBD1,CASSIVIIDREPLNTEAFF,TGTGCCAGTAGTATAGTAATTATCGACAGGGAGCCTTTGAACACTGAAGCTTTCTTT
TRBV24-1,TRBJ1-2,-,CATSVNHNYGYTF,TGTGCCACCAGTGTCAATCATAACTATGGCTACACCTTC
TRBV6-1,TRBJ2-1,-,CASSEYRDYNEQFF,TGTGCCAGCAGTGAATACAGGGATTACAATGAGCAGTTCTTC
TRBV27,TRBJ1-4,-,CASSPPPGGVLEKLFF,TGTGCCAGCAGTCCCCCCCCGGGGGGGGTACTTGAAAAACTGTTTTTT
TRBV3-1/TRBV3-2,TRBJ1-2,-,CASSHQTGDYGYTF,TGTGCCAGCAGCCACCAGACAGGTGACTATGGCTACACCTTC
TRBV5-1,TRBJ1-2,-,CASSAGTRESGYTF,TGCGCCAGCAGCGCCGGGACAAGGGAAAGCGGCTACACCTTC
TRBV7-3,TRBJ1-1,TRBD1,CASSQDRITEAFF,TGTGCCAGCAGCCAGGACAGGATCACTGAAGCTTTCTTT
TRBV7-3,TRBJ2-5,-,CASSINQEMTQYF,TGTGCCAGCAGCATCAACCAAGAGATGACCCAGTACTTC
TRBV18,TRBJ1-4,-,CASSPYTQGFNEKLFF,TGTGCCAGCTCACCATACACCCAGGGGTTTAATGAAAAACTGTTTTTT
TRBV2,TRBJ1-2,-,CASRRAGRRDYGYTF,TGTGCCAGCAGGCGGGCAGGGAGGCGGGACTATGGCTACACCTTC
TRBV6-5,TRBJ1-1,-,CASSYRRVRGTEAFF,TGTGCCAGCAGTTACAGGCGCGTTAGGGGCACTGAAGCTTTCTTT